This passage covers 14 T cell receptor beta chains from one sample sequenced in a study of Ad26.COV2.S vaccination and SARS-CoV-2 variants. Regarding treatment: approximately 18 received Ad26.COV2.S at low or high dose, single or two shots; five or six received placebo; per-sample allocation not given. Sample collection was performed on day 63 after the first vaccine or placebo injection. The table came from immunoSEQ multiplex PCR; TCRdb's copy has only in-frame clones and leaves some out. The table shows 350,000 to 450,000 clones, with 83% occurring only once. The sequencing here drew on peripheral blood, taken in a trial of Ad26.COV2.S vaccine versus placebo. Every receptor here comes from a person between 18 and 60 years old who received the Ad26.COV2.S COVID-19 vaccine or a placebo.

This sequence joins TRBV27 and TRBJ2-5; D could derive from TRBD1 or TRBD2 (6 bases each). CDR3 length equals 13 residues. Germline CDR1 reads MNHEY; CDR2 reads SMNVEV (reference sequence). Trimming cost V 3 bases and J 6 bases, with 11 bases left between them. For the CDR3, the DNA is TGTGCCAGCAGTTTCGGGGGCGGAAAGACCCAGTACTTC. It specifies CASSFGGGKTQYF.

This sequence joins TRBV7-2 and TRBJ2-1; tentatively, D is TRBD1 or TRBD2 (5 bases each). CDR3 length: 14 amino acids. Trimming removed 2 bases from V and 9 bases from J, with 14 bases in between. CDR1 and CDR2 from the germline V gene are SGHTA and FQGNSA. CDR3 DNA: TGTGCCAGCAGCTTACGGGTGGGAGACAGTGAGCAGTTCTTC. Protein product: CASSLRVGDSEQFF. The complete variable domain, with remaining parts taken from reference TRBV7-2 and TRBJ2-1, reads GAGVSQSPSNKVTEKGKDVELRCDPISGHTALYWYRQSLGQGLEFLIYFQGNSAPDKSGLPSDRFSAERTGGSVSTLTIQRTQQEDSAVYLCASSLRVGDSEQFFGPGTRLTVL.

Points on this clone: At one end the junction does not follow the germline gene, possibly because of a read error. The CDR3 spells CASNLLPVTSLGETQYF. CDR3 in DNA: TGTGCCAGCAACTTATTACCCGTAACGTCCCTTGGAGAGACCCAGTACTTC. The J gene is TRBJ2-5, the V gene TRBV7-6; D not certain. Germline CDR1 and CDR2: SGHVS and FNYEAQ. The CDR3 consists of 17 residues.

The V and J genes are TRBV3-1 (or the pseudogene TRBV3-2) and TRBJ2-3; D is undetermined. V was pared by 0 bases and J by 4 bases, with 11 bases between. The CDR3 length is 15 residues. Germline V CDR1 and CDR2: LGHDT, YNNKEL (reference sequence). The CDR3 DNA reads as TGTGCCAGCAGCCAAGAAGTCAGTAGGCCAGATACGCAGTATTTT. Translation gives CASSQEVSRPDTQYF.

In nucleotides, the CDR3 is TGTGCCAGTAGTCCCACTAGCGGATACAATGAGCAGTTCTTC. It encodes CASSPTSGYNEQFF. The chain carries TRBV19 and TRBJ2-1; 8 positions agree with TRBD2. Germline V gene sequence: CDR1 LNHDA, CDR2 SQIVND (reference sequence). Trimming at V came to 5 bases and at J to 4 bases, leaving 4 bases not matched to a gene. This CDR3 spans 14 amino acids. Using reference TRBV19 and TRBJ2-1 for the parts outside the CDR3, the full variable domain is DGGITQSPKYLFRKEGQNVTLSCEQNLNHDAMYWYRQDPGQGLRLIYYSQIVNDFQKGDIAEGYSVSREKKESFPLTVTSAQKNPTAFYLCASSPTSGYNEQFFGPGTRLTVL.

The chain has TRBV6-2 or TRBV6-3 and TRBJ2-5, with D tentatively TRBD2 (5 bases). The V end lost 2 bases, the J end lost 2 bases, and 9 bases lay between the germline ends. The CDR3 loop spans 14 amino acids. Germline assignment: CDR1 MNHEY and CDR2 SVGEGT. CDR3 sequence: CASSYGSGQETQYF. The DNA for the CDR3 is TGTGCCAGCAGTTACGGGTCGGGGCAAGAGACCCAGTACTTC.

The chain combines TRBV29-1 with TRBJ1-1, with a weak D call TRBD1 (5 bases). The CDR3 sequence is 11 residues long. The germline V gene encodes CDR1 SQVTM and CDR2 ANQGSEA. V was pared by 7 bases and J by 11 bases, with 17 bases between. The CDR3 nucleotides are TGCAGCGCCCGTTTGGGGGGATACGCTTTCTTT. Translation gives CSARLGGYAFF.

The CDR3: CASSRDSYNEQFF. CDR3 coding DNA: TGTGCCAGCTCGAGGGATTCCTACAATGAGCAGTTCTTC. The V and J genes are TRBV6-1 and TRBJ2-1; tentative D call: TRBD2 (5 bases). Germline V gene data show CDR1 as MNHNS and CDR2 as SASEGT. The CDR3 runs to 13 residues. The V and J ends lost 8 bases and 1 base respectively, with 9 bases between them.

J is TRBJ1-2 and V is TRBV18; no clear D. Per germline, CDR1 KGHSH and CDR2 LQKENI. V gave up 1 base and J gave up 2 bases, with 5 bases separating them. This CDR3 spans 13 amino acids. DNA for the CDR3: TGTGCCAGCTCACCACAGGCGAACTATGGCTACACCTTC. The encoded protein is CASSPQANYGYTF.

The J gene is TRBJ1-1, the V gene TRBV5-1, with D hard to call. The V and J ends lost 4 bases and 4 bases respectively, with 11 bases between them. Germline assignment: CDR1 SGHRS and CDR2 YFSETQ. The CDR3 has 13 residues. The CDR3 region has the DNA TGCGCCAGCAGCCATGGGTCGGCCACTGAAGCTTTCTTT. It translates to CASSHGSATEAFF.

The CDR3 protein is CASSEGASNYGYTF. CDR3 bases: TGTGCCAGCAGTGAGGGGGCCAGCAACTATGGCTACACCTTC. V is TRBV6-4 and J is TRBJ1-2; D possibly corresponds to TRBD1 (6 bases). This CDR3 region has 14 residues. Germline-derived CDR1 and CDR2 are MRHNA and SNTAGT. Trimming stripped 3 bases from V and 2 bases from J, with 10 bases between.

This clone was detected a few times. The rearrangement uses TRBV19 and TRBJ1-5; a weak D match, TRBD1 (6 bases). Per germline, CDR1 LNHDA and CDR2 SQIVND (reference sequence). Deletions cut 4 bases from V and 8 bases from J, with 24 bases between. The CDR3 consists of 17 residues. The CDR3 nucleotides are TGTGCCAGTAGTACGCAAGCCTCCGGGACACCCCAAAAGCCCCAGCATTTT. It translates to CASSTQASGTPQKPQHF. Together with reference TRBV19 and TRBJ1-5, the CDR3 gives the full variable domain: DGGITQSPKYLFRKEGQNVTLSCEQNLNHDAMYWYRQDPGQGLRLIYYSQIVNDFQKGDIAEGYSVSREKKESFPLTVTSAQKNPTAFYLCASSTQASGTPQKPQHFGDGTRLSIL.

V is TRBV19 and J is TRBJ2-1; D might be TRBD2 (6 bases). Germline values: CDR1 LNHDA, CDR2 SQIVND (reference sequence). The CDR3 covers 15 residues. The V and J ends lost 5 bases and 9 bases respectively, with 20 bases between them. The CDR3 coding sequence is TGTGCCAGTAGTCCCAGGACTACTGTGGTAGGTGAGCAGTTCTTC. Its protein product is CASSPRTTVVGEQFF.

The chain combines TRBV30 with TRBJ2-3; 10 bases line up with TRBD2. This CDR3 has 14 residues. Germline CDR1 GTSNPN, CDR2 SVGIG (reference sequence). With V trimmed by 0 bases and J by 10 bases, 7 bases remained unmatched. CDR3: CAWSVSLAGVSQYF. CDR3 DNA: TGTGCCTGGAGTGTAAGCCTAGCGGGAGTTTCGCAGTATTTT.